The 24 T cell receptor beta chains in this list originate from one sample, sequenced in a study of T cells in Graves' hyperthyroidism and ophthalmopathy (dated by TCRdb to between 2018 and 2021). Library preparation was by multiplex PCR. The sample was run on an Illumina HiSeq 2000. The TCR beta CDR3 regions were amplified from RNA transcripts. The TCR CDR3 was subjected to a first round of RT-PCR using the HTBI primer set and the Qiagen OneStep RT-PCR kit. TCRdb handled the public reads itself, with Q25 trimming in fastp and clone calling in MiXCR, and kept productive beta chains. Merged by CDR3 protein, the rows form single entries marked with the most common genes and DNA. In all, the sample holds about 710,000 distinct CDR3 sequences, and about 16% of those were seen once. Approximately 8.4% of the sample belongs to the ten largest clones. Sequencing input: blood. These receptors all stem from a young man with Graves' hyperthyroidism.

This clonotype was seen a handful of times. This sequence joins TRBV4-2 and TRBJ2-2, with 8 bases matching TRBD2. Trimming took 2 bases from V and 5 from J; bases not matched to a gene: 7. Per the germline V gene, CDR1 is LGHNA and CDR2 is YNFKEQ. This CDR3 has 16 residues. CDR3 protein: CASSQRSGRRTGELFF. The CDR3 bases are TGTGCCAGCAGCCAAAGGAGCGGGAGAAGGACCGGGGAGCTGTTTTTT.

Ten or more counts support this clonotype. The chain is built from TRBV28 and TRBJ2-4; unclear D gene. Trimming pared 6 bases from V and 2 bases from J, leaving 5 bases between. The CDR3 sequence is 12 residues long. Per germline, CDR1 MDHEN and CDR2 SYDVKM. The CDR3, as DNA: TGTGCCAGCAGCCCGACCAAAAACATTCAGTACTTC. Its protein is CASSPTKNIQYF.

The CDR3 coding sequence is TGCGCCAGCAGCTTGGAGGGACTAGGGACAGATACGCAGTATTTT. Translation gives CASSLEGLGTDTQYF. The V gene is TRBV5-1, the J gene TRBJ2-3; 8 nucleotides line up with TRBD2. In germline, CDR1 is SGHRS, CDR2 YFSETQ. With V trimmed by 0 bases and J by 3 bases, 3 bases remained unmatched. This CDR3 region has 15 residues.

This sequence joins TRBV7-8 and TRBJ2-4; TRBD1 aligns across 9 bases. V was pared by 5 bases and J by 6 bases, with 5 bases of the junction left unmatched. The V gene's germline CDR1 is SGHVS and CDR2 FQNEAQ. The CDR3 spans 14 residues. In DNA, the CDR3 is TGTGCCAGCAGCCGGGGACAGGGCTTAAACATTCAGTACTTC. Encoded protein: CASSRGQGLNIQYF.

This clonotype was detected a few times. This may come from a read error, since a much larger clone is one base off. The chain joins TRBV2 to TRBJ1-1; TRBD1 is a possible D gene (5 bases). Germline CDR1 reads SNHLY; CDR2 reads FYNNEI. This CDR3 contains 15 residues. The CDR3 region is CASSRSFSAGTGAFF. CDR3 coding DNA: TGTGCCAGCTCTAGAAGTTTCTCGGCGGGGACTGGAGCTTTCTTT.

In its sample, this clonotype was seen a few times. The rearrangement uses TRBV29-1 and TRBJ2-2, with D maybe TRBD1 (5 bases). The CDR3 length is 13 residues. Trimming cost V 7 bases and J 5 bases, with 14 bases left between them. Germline V gene sequence: CDR1 SQVTM, CDR2 ANQGSEA. The CDR3 region is CSGQGISTGELFF. CDR3 coding DNA: TGCAGCGGGCAGGGTATTTCTACCGGGGAGCTGTTTTTT.

The V and J genes are TRBV4-2 and TRBJ2-2; D is perhaps TRBD1 (6 bases). The V end lost 5 bases, the J end lost 6 bases, and 22 bases lay between the germline ends. Germline values: CDR1 LGHNA, CDR2 YNFKEQ. The CDR3 has 17 residues. The CDR3 is CASSDWDRPQGSGELFF. The CDR3 nucleotides are TGTGCCAGCAGCGACTGGGACCGGCCGCAGGGGTCCGGGGAGCTGTTTTTT.

The V gene is TRBV3-1, the J gene TRBJ2-2, with 11 bases fitting TRBD2. Germline lookup yields CDR1 LGHDT and CDR2 YNNKEL (reference sequence). Germline trimming cut 0 bases from V and 5 bases from J; bases unmatched to any gene: 11. The CDR3 is made up of 19 amino acids. The CDR3 sequence: CASSQDSLAGVPGTGELFF. CDR3 nucleotides: TGTGCCAGCAGCCAAGACTCACTAGCGGGAGTGCCCGGTACCGGGGAGCTGTTTTTT.

Regarding this clonotype: One end of the junction is discordant with germline, which a read error may explain. The chain is built from TRBV29-1 and TRBJ2-1; no reliable D call. Germline CDR1 reads SQVTM; CDR2 reads ANQGSEA. There are 14 residues in the CDR3. CDR3 in DNA: TGCAACGTTGAAGGAAGGCAATCTGGCAATGAGCAGTTCTTC. Its protein product is CNVEGRQSGNEQFF.

The chain recombines TRBV20-1 with TRBJ2-7; 9 nucleotides match TRBD1. From germline, CDR1 is DFQATT and CDR2 SNEGSKA (reference sequence). V gave up 4 bases and J gave up 0 bases; unmatched junction bases: 7. CDR3 length: 15 residues. CDR3 nucleotide sequence: TGCAGTGCTATGATTGGACAGGGGAGCTCCTACGAGCAGTACTTC. This gives the protein CSAMIGQGSSYEQYF.

This chain joins TRBV12-5 and TRBJ2-3; the D gene could be TRBD1 or TRBD2 (5 bases each). This CDR3 is 18 amino acids long. Germline V gene sequence: CDR1 LGHNT, CDR2 FRNRAP. V was clipped by 0 bases and J by 2 bases, with 18 bases between them. The CDR3 sequence is CASGLVPSGTANTDTQYF. The CDR3, as DNA: TGTGCTAGTGGTTTGGTGCCTTCCGGGACGGCGAACACAGATACGCAGTATTTT. The full variable domain, with the rest looked up from reference TRBV12-5 and TRBJ2-3, is DARVTQTPRHKVTEMGQEVTMRCQPILGHNTVFWYRQTMMQGLELLAYFRNRAPLDDSGMPKDRFSAEMPDATLATLKIQPSEPRDSAVYFCASGLVPSGTANTDTQYFGPGTRLTVL.

This clonotype has a count of ten or more. V gene TRBV7-2 combines with J gene TRBJ1-4, with 8 bases lining up with TRBD1. Germline V gene sequence: CDR1 SGHTA, CDR2 FQGNSA. With V trimmed by 6 bases and J by 8 bases, 11 bases remained unmatched. The CDR3 is 15 residues long. DNA for the CDR3: TGTGCCAGCAGACCACTCGGACAGGGCGGGGAAAAACTGTTTTTT. The encoded protein is CASRPLGQGGEKLFF.

J is TRBJ1-2 and V is TRBV10-2; no definite D call. V lost 2 bases to trimming and J lost 5 bases, with 12 bases between them. CDR1 WSHSY and CDR2 SAAADI come from the germline V gene. There are 14 residues in the CDR3. The CDR3 here is CASSERVDSYGYTF. In nucleotides, the CDR3 is TGCGCCAGCAGTGAGCGGGTAGACTCTTATGGCTACACCTTC.

This clonotype was counted only a few times. The chain couples TRBV5-4 to TRBJ2-5, with TRBD2 matching over 9 bases. The germline V gene has CDR1 SGHNT and CDR2 YYREEE (reference sequence). This CDR3 is 16 amino acids long. Germline trimming cut 0 bases from V and 2 bases from J; bases unmatched to any gene: 5. CDR3 in DNA: TGTGCCAGCAGCTTGGGCTGGACTAGCGAACAAGAGACCCAGTACTTC. This translates into CASSLGWTSEQETQYF.

In its sample, this clonotype was seen many times. The chain uses TRBV2 and TRBJ1-2; 8 nucleotides align to TRBD1. Looked up from germline, CDR1 is SNHLY and CDR2 is FYNNEI. J was trimmed by 8 bases and V by 5 bases; bases with no gene match: 10. The CDR3 covers 14 residues. Here the CDR3 reads CASSSERTGTGYTF. DNA of the CDR3: TGTGCCAGCAGTAGTGAGAGGACAGGGACAGGCTACACCTTC. Supplemented by reference TRBV2 and TRBJ1-2, the full variable domain reads EPEVTQTPSHQVTQMGQEVILRCVPISNHLYFYWYRQILGQKVEFLVSFYNNEISEKSEIFDDQFSVERPDGSNFTLKIRSTKLEDSAMYFCASSSERTGTGYTFGSGTRLTVV.

This clonotype was recorded a few times. The chain links TRBV15 to TRBJ1-1; D not resolved. V lost 0 bases, J lost 2 bases, and 10 bases lay in between. The V gene's germline CDR1 is LNHNV and CDR2 YYDKDF (reference sequence). The CDR3 contains 15 residues. CDR3: CATSRDFGLNTEAFF. The CDR3 DNA reads TGTGCCACCAGCAGAGATTTTGGACTCAACACTGAAGCTTTCTTT.

V is TRBV11-2 and J is TRBJ1-3; D is uncertain. This CDR3 has 14 residues. Looked up from germline, CDR1 is SGHAT and CDR2 is FQNNGV. V lost 6 bases to trimming and J lost 4 bases, with 13 bases between them. CDR3: CASRVLGRGNTIYF. Here the CDR3 DNA reads TGTGCCAGCAGGGTCCTCGGGAGGGGAAACACCATATATTTT.

In its sample, this clonotype was seen many times. The chain employs TRBV7-3 and TRBJ2-1; D might be TRBD1 or TRBD2, each matching 6 bases. V lost 5 bases and J 6 bases, leaving 17 bases between the germline ends. Per germline, CDR1 SGHTA and CDR2 FQGTGA. This CDR3 has 15 amino acids. Here the CDR3 reads CASSPRGGTFNEQFF. In nucleotides, the CDR3 is TGTGCCAGCAGCCCAAGAGGGGGGACCTTCAATGAGCAGTTCTTC.

This chain connects TRBV12-3 or TRBV12-4 to TRBJ1-5; D remains ambiguous. With 8 bases removed from V and 0 bases from J, the gap between germline ends came to 8 bases. The CDR3 is 13 amino acids. Here the CDR3 DNA reads TGTGCCAGCCGGCAGGTTAGCAATCAGCCCCAGCATTTT. Its translation is CASRQVSNQPQHF.

The chain joins TRBV6-1 to TRBJ2-1, with TRBD2 matching 7 bases. CDR3 length: 13 amino acids. Germline V gene data show CDR1 as MNHNS and CDR2 as SASEGT. V gave up 8 bases and J gave up 7 bases; unmatched junction bases: 8. The CDR3: CASSGGTRNEQFF. CDR3 nucleotides: TGTGCCAGCTCCGGGGGGACGAGGAATGAGCAGTTCTTC.

On this clonotype: A read error may produce the germline difference seen at one junction end. The chain combines TRBV7-7 with TRBJ2-1; 12 bases match TRBD2. CDR3 size: 16 residues. Germline CDR1 reads SSHAT; CDR2 reads FNYEAQ (reference sequence). CDR3 in DNA: TGTGCTAGCAGGTCACCTAGCGGGAGGGCCTACAATGAGCAGTTCTTC. Encoded protein: CASRSPSGRAYNEQFF.

This clonotype occurred many times. J is TRBJ2-3 and V is TRBV28; no reliable D call. Germline V lookup: CDR1 MDHEN, CDR2 SYDVKM. CDR3 length equals 14 residues. The germline V and J ends were trimmed by 5 bases and 0 bases, with 9 bases remaining between them. Here the CDR3 reads CASSLWRSTDTQYF. In nucleotides, the CDR3 is TGTGCCAGCAGTCTGTGGCGAAGCACAGATACGCAGTATTTT.

This clonotype was seen only a few times. V and J are TRBV6-9 and TRBJ1-1; unclear D gene. The germline V and J ends were trimmed by 4 bases and 6 bases, with 12 bases remaining between them. The CDR3 runs 13 residues. The V gene's germline CDR1 is MNHGY and CDR2 SVAAGI. The CDR3 nucleotides are TGTGCCAGCAGTTTTCGGTCGGACTCTGAAGCTTTCTTT. Protein sequence: CASSFRSDSEAFF.

The J gene is TRBJ1-2, the V gene TRBV25-1, with D unclear. Germline V gene data show CDR1 as MGHDK and CDR2 as SYGVNS. This CDR3 contains 13 residues. V gave up 4 bases and J gave up 6 bases, with 12 bases separating them. The CDR3, as DNA: TGTGCCAGCAGTGTAGCCCTGATGCATGGCTACACCTTC. Translation: CASSVALMHGYTF.